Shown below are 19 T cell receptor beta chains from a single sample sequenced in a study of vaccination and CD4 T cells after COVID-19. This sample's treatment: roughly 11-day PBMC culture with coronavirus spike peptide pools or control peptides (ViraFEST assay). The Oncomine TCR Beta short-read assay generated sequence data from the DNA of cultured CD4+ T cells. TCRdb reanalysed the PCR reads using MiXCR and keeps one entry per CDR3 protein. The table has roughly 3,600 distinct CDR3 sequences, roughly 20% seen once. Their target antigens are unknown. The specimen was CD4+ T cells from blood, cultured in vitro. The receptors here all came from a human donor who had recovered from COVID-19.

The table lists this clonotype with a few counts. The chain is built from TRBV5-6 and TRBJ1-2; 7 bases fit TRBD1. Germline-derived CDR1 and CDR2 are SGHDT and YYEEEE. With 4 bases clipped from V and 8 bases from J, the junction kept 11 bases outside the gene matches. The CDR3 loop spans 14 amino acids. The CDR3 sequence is CASSTRGGAEGYTF. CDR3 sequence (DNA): TGTGCCAGCAGCACCCGAGGGGGCGCGGAAGGCTACACCTTC.

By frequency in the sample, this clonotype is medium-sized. Here the CDR3 reads CSASPTGRNTGELFF. The CDR3 coding sequence is TGCAGTGCTAGCCCGACAGGACGGAACACCGGGGAGCTGTTTTTT. The chain employs TRBV20-1 and TRBJ2-2, with D tentatively TRBD1 (6 bases). The ends were cut back, 3 bases at V and 1 base at J, with 12 bases in the middle. The CDR3 is 15 residues long. Germline V gene data show CDR1 as DFQATT and CDR2 as SNEGSKA (reference sequence).

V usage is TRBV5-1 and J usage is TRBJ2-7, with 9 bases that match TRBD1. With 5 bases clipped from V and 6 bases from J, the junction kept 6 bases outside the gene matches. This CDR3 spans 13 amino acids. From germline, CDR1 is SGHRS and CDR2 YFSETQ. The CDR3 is CASRMTGGTEQYF. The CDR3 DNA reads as TGCGCCAGCAGGATGACAGGGGGGACCGAGCAGTACTTC.

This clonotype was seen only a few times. The DNA for the CDR3 is TGTGCCAGCAGCAAGGACAGGGGGAGAGGGACCCAGTACTTC. Translated, it gives CASSKDRGRGTQYF. The rearrangement links TRBV2 to TRBJ2-5, with 10 bases matching TRBD1. Losses at the gene ends were 6 bases for V and 7 bases for J; bases not matched to a gene: 8. The CDR3 has 14 residues. Germline CDR1 is SNHLY and CDR2 is FYNNEI.

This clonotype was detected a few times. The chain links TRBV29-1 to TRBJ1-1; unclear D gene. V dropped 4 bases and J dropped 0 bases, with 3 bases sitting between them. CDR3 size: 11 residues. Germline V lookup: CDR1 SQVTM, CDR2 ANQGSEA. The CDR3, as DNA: TGCAGCGTTGGGGTGAACACTGAAGCTTTCTTT. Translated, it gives CSVGVNTEAFF.

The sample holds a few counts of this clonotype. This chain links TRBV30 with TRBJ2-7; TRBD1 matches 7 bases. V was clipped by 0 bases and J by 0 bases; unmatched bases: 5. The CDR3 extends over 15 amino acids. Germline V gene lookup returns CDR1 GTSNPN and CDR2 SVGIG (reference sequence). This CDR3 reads CAWSVAGGASYEQYF. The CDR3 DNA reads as TGTGCCTGGAGTGTAGCAGGGGGTGCCTCCTACGAGCAGTACTTC. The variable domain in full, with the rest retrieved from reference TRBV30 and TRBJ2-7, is SQTIHQWPATLVQPVGSPLSLECTVEGTSNPNLYWYRQAAGRGLQLLFYSVGIGQISSEVPQNLSASRPQDRQFILSSKKLLLSDSGFYLCAWSVAGGASYEQYFGPGTRLTVT.

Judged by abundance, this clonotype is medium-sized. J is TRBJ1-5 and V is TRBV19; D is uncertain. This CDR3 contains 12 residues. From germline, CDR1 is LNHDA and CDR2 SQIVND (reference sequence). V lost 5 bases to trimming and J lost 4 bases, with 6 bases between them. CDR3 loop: CASSFRNQPQHF. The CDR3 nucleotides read TGTGCCAGTAGTTTCCGTAATCAGCCCCAGCATTTT.

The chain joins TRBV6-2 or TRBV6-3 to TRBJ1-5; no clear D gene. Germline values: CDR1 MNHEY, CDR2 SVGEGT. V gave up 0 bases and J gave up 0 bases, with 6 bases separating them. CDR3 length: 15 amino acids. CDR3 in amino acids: CASSYSYASNQPQHF. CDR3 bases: TGTGCCAGCAGTTACTCATACGCTAGCAATCAGCCCCAGCATTTT.

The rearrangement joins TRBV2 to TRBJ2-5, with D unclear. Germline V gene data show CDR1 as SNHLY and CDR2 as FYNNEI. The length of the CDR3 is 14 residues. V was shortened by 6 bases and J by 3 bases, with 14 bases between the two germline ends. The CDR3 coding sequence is TGTGCCAGCAGGCGCGAGGTTCTGGAAGAGACCCAGTACTTC. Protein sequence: CASRREVLEETQYF.

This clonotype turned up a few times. The CDR3 loop is CASSRDREETQYF. DNA for the CDR3: TGTGCCAGCAGTAGGGACAGGGAAGAGACCCAGTACTTC. This sequence joins TRBV2 and TRBJ2-5; TRBD1 matches 9 bases. The V gene end was trimmed by 5 bases and the J gene end by 3 bases; junction bases not matched to a gene: 1. Per the germline V gene, CDR1 is SNHLY and CDR2 is FYNNEI. This CDR3 region has 13 residues.

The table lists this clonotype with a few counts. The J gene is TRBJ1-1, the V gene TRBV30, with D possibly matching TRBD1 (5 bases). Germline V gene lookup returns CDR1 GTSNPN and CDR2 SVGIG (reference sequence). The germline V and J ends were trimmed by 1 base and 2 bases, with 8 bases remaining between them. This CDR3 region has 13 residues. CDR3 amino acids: CAWSGGFNTEAFF. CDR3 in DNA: TGTGCCTGGAGTGGGGGCTTTAACACTGAAGCTTTCTTT.

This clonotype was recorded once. The CDR3 loop is CSARDSTDGEQFF. In nucleotides, the CDR3 is TGCAGTGCTAGAGATAGCACAGACGGTGAGCAGTTCTTC. This rearrangement joins TRBV20-1 to TRBJ2-1; D unresolved. The CDR3 runs to 13 residues. Germline values: CDR1 DFQATT, CDR2 SNEGSKA (reference sequence). V lost 0 bases, J lost 9 bases, and 12 bases lay in between.

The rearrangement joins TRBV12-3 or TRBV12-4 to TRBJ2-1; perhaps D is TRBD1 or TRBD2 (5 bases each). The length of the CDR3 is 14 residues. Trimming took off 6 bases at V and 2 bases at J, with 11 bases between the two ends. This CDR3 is CASRGDGPYNEQFF. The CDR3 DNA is TGTGCCAGCAGGGGGGATGGGCCCTACAATGAGCAGTTCTTC.

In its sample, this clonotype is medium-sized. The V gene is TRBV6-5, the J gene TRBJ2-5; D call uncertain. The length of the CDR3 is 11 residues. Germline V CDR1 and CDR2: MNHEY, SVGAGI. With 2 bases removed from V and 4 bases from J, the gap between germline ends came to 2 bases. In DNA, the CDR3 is TGTGCCAGCAGTTACGCAGAGACCCAGTACTTC. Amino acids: CASSYAETQYF.

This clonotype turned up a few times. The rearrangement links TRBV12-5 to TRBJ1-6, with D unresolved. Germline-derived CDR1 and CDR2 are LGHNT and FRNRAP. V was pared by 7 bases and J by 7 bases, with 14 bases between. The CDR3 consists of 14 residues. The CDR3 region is CASAVGTRNSPLHF. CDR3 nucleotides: TGTGCTAGTGCGGTGGGTACGAGGAATTCACCCCTCCACTTT.

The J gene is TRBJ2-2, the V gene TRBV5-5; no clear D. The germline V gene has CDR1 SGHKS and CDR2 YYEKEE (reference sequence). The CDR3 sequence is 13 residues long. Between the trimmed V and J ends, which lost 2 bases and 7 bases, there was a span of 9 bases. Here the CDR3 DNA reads TGTGCCAGCAGCTTAACGGTGGGCGGGGAGCTGTTTTTT. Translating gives CASSLTVGGELFF.

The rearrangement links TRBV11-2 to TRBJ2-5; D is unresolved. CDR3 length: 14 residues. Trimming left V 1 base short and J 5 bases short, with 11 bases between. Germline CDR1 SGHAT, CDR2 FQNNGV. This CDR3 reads CASSLVGPGETQYF. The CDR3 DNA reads TGTGCCAGCAGCTTAGTAGGGCCCGGGGAGACCCAGTACTTC.

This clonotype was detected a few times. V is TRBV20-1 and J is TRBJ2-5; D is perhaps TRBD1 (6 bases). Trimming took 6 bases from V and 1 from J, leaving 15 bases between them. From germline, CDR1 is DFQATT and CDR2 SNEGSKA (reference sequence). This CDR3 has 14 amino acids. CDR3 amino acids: CSATGQGSQETQYF. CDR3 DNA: TGCAGTGCCACCGGGCAGGGGTCCCAAGAGACCCAGTACTTC.

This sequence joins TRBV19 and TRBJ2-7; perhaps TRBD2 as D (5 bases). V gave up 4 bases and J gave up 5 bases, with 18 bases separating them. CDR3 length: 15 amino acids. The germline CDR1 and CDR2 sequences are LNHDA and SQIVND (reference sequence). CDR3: CASSRVGLVGDEQYF. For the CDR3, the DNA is TGTGCCAGTAGTAGGGTCGGGTTGGTCGGGGACGAGCAGTACTTC. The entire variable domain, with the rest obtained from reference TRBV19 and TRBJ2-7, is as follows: DGGITQSPKYLFRKEGQNVTLSCEQNLNHDAMYWYRQDPGQGLRLIYYSQIVNDFQKGDIAEGYSVSREKKESFPLTVTSAQKNPTAFYLCASSRVGLVGDEQYFGPGTRLTVT.